This T cell receptor beta chain derives from a study of human T cells and chemical hapten exposure. Findings and limits, study-wide: Expanded TCR sets contained significantly more large CDR3 similarity clusters than controls.

The CDR3 length is 13 residues. The V end was cut by 4 bases, the J end by 2 bases, with 9 bases between. CDR1 and CDR2 from the germline V gene are LGHDT and YNNKEL (reference sequence). Time point denoted: patch test 2, 6 weeks after DPC sensitization. Treatment indicated: therapeutic diphenylcyclopropenone sensitization with weekly scalp DPC. It was unfractionated whole blood from which total RNA was extracted. There are a few counts of this clonotype. What it binds is unknown. TCRdb used MiXCR to reprocess the RACE reads, holding one entry per CDR3 protein. The data contain roughly 100,000 distinct CDR3 sequences, 9.3% of them seen just once; the ten biggest clones take up approximately 2.2%.

The source was whole blood, collected in connection with sensitization to the hapten diphenylcyclopropenone (DPC). The genes are TRBV3-1 and TRBJ2-7; D is unresolved. The receptor was isolated from a woman aged 40 to 50 with alopecia areata. Some clones in this sample may be carry-over from other donors' samples. The CDR3 DNA follows: TGTGCCAGCAGCCCGAGCCTCACCTACGAGCAGTACTTC. It translates to CASSPSLTYEQYF.